This entry lists 19 T cell receptor beta chains sequenced from one sample in a study of blood T cell repertoires in COVID-19. The protocol was immunoSEQ multiplex PCR, while the TCRdb copy is restricted to in-frame clones and leaves out a portion. The sample holds about 150,000 clones, 80% to 90% seen once. Sequencing was carried out using peripheral blood. These receptors were obtained from an older man with acute or convalescent COVID-19.

This chain joins TRBV14 and TRBJ1-2; D possibly corresponds to TRBD1 (5 bases). In germline, CDR1 is SGHDN, CDR2 FVKESK. This CDR3 has 16 amino acids. Trimming shortened V by 0 bases and J by 4 bases, and 15 bases separated the two germline ends. Written as DNA, the CDR3 is TGTGCCAGCAGCCAAGATCGTAGGGCAGGGTCCTATGGCTACACCTTC. Protein: CASSQDRRAGSYGYTF. Based on the CDR3 plus reference TRBV14 and TRBJ1-2, the full variable domain is EAGVTQFPSHSVIEKGQTVTLRCDPISGHDNLYWYRRVMGKEIKFLLHFVKESKQDESGMPNNRFLAERTGGTYSTLKVQPAELEDSGVYFCASSQDRRAGSYGYTFGSGTRLTVV.

V is TRBV27 and J is TRBJ2-6, with 7 bases lining up with TRBD2. The CDR3 totals 18 residues. Germline loops: CDR1 MNHEY, CDR2 SMNVEV (reference sequence). V lost 1 base and J lost 0; bases outside the gene matches: 6. This CDR3 is CASSLFSGFRSGANVLTF. The CDR3 nucleotides are TGTGCCAGCAGTTTATTTAGCGGGTTTCGCTCTGGGGCCAACGTCCTGACTTTC.

The gene calls are TRBV6-1 and TRBJ1-1, with a weak D call TRBD1 (5 bases). The V gene's germline CDR1 is MNHNS and CDR2 SASEGT. The V end was cut by 2 bases, the J end by 10 bases, with 14 bases between. CDR3 length equals 13 residues. CDR3 sequence (DNA): TGTGCCAGCAGTGAACCCCCGACGGGGGTAGCTTTCTTT. Its protein is CASSEPPTGVAFF.

This clone was detected a few times. J is TRBJ2-2 and V is TRBV6-5, with TRBD2 as a possible D gene (5 bases). V dropped 6 bases and J dropped 4 bases, with 12 bases sitting between them. This CDR3 spans 14 amino acids. Germline V lookup: CDR1 MNHEY, CDR2 SVGAGI. CDR3 nucleotide sequence: TGTGCCAGCAGCTCCCCGGGAAGCACCGGGGAGCTGTTTTTT. It translates to CASSSPGSTGELFF.

The rearrangement joins TRBV7-3 to TRBJ1-2, with a weak D call TRBD1 (5 bases). Germline CDR1 reads SGHTA; CDR2 reads FQGTGA. The CDR3 loop spans 11 amino acids. V gave up 3 bases and J gave up 13 bases, with 12 bases separating them. This CDR3 reads CASSFEQATTF. The CDR3 DNA reads TGTGCCAGCAGCTTCGAACAGGCTACCACCTTC.

This clone was recorded once. The chain couples TRBV2 to TRBJ2-1, with TRBD2 matching 10 bases. The V and J ends lost 6 bases and 3 bases, in that order; junction bases with no gene match: 5. The CDR3 runs to 15 residues. Germline CDR1 is SNHLY and CDR2 is FYNNEI. As DNA, the CDR3 is TGTGCCAGCAGGTGGCTAGCGGGAGACTACAATGAGCAGTTCTTC. Its translation: CASRWLAGDYNEQFF.

The rearrangement uses TRBV7-3 and TRBJ2-1; 7 bases line up with TRBD2. CDR1 SGHTA and CDR2 FQGTGA come from the germline V gene. The trim removed 1 base at V and 0 bases at J, leaving 3 bases unmatched. CDR3 size: 16 residues. The CDR3 sequence: CASSLRAGASYNEQFF. The CDR3 DNA reads TGTGCCAGCAGCTTAAGGGCGGGAGCCTCCTACAATGAGCAGTTCTTC.

The V gene is TRBV7-3, the J gene TRBJ2-1; D possibly corresponds to TRBD1 (6 bases). Germline CDR1 SGHTA, CDR2 FQGTGA. The CDR3 is made up of 15 amino acids. Between the trimmed V and J ends, which lost 3 bases and 0 bases, there was a span of 9 bases. The chain's CDR3 is CASSFQGSSYNEQFF. The CDR3 region has the DNA TGTGCCAGCAGCTTCCAGGGGAGCTCCTACAATGAGCAGTTCTTC.

The chain employs TRBV5-8 and TRBJ1-4, with TRBD1 matching 7 bases. CDR3 length equals 15 residues. Losses at the gene ends were 7 bases for V and 3 bases for J; bases not matched to a gene: 9. In germline, CDR1 is SGHTS, CDR2 YDEGEE. CDR3 amino acids: CASHLPGQSNEKLFF. CDR3 nucleotides: TGTGCCAGCCACCTTCCGGGACAGTCTAATGAAAAACTGTTTTTT.

The chain has TRBV30 and TRBJ2-5; TRBD1 aligns across 7 bases. The CDR3 loop spans 13 amino acids. The J segment lost 7 bases and the V segment lost 2 bases, leaving 7 bases of the junction unmatched. Per germline, CDR1 GTSNPN and CDR2 SVGIG (reference sequence). The CDR3 protein is CAWSPGQSLTQYF. The CDR3, as DNA: TGTGCCTGGAGTCCGGGACAGTCCCTGACCCAGTACTTC.

The chain carries TRBV11-2 and TRBJ2-5, with 7 bases lining up with TRBD2. Trimming removed 5 bases from V and 1 base from J; junction bases left unmatched: 7. CDR3 size: 15 residues. Germline V CDR1 and CDR2: SGHAT, FQNNGV. In DNA, the CDR3 is TGTGCCAGCAGCCCAAGGGGAGGGGTCCAAGAGACCCAGTACTTC. Its translation is CASSPRGGVQETQYF.

The count of this clone is one. The rearrangement joins TRBV19 to TRBJ1-5; D might be TRBD1 (5 bases). CDR1 and CDR2 from the germline V gene are LNHDA and SQIVND (reference sequence). Trimming removed 2 bases from V and 0 bases from J, with 26 bases in between. This CDR3 is 21 amino acids long. In DNA form, the CDR3 reads TGTGCCAGTAGTATAAGCTCCGGCAGGGCTTATCAAGATTATAGCAATCAGCCCCAGCATTTT. Its protein product is CASSISSGRAYQDYSNQPQHF.

This clone was counted a single time. The CDR3 sequence is CASSISSARYNQPQHF. CDR3 in DNA: TGTGCCAGTAGTATTAGCAGCGCACGGTACAATCAGCCCCAGCATTTT. V and J are TRBV19 and TRBJ1-5; no clear D gene. CDR3 length equals 16 residues. From germline, CDR1 is LNHDA and CDR2 SQIVND (reference sequence). Trimming took off 3 bases at V and 3 bases at J, with 15 bases between the two ends.

The chain couples TRBV7-9 to TRBJ2-1; 10 positions match TRBD2. The germline V gene has CDR1 SEHNR and CDR2 FQNEAQ (reference sequence). Losses at the gene ends were 5 bases for V and 7 bases for J; bases not matched to a gene: 8. CDR3 length: 15 amino acids. CDR3 sequence: CASSTLAGVGNEQFF. For the CDR3, the DNA is TGTGCCAGCAGCACGCTAGCGGGAGTTGGAAATGAGCAGTTCTTC.

The J gene is TRBJ2-5, the V gene TRBV28; 7 nucleotides match TRBD1. The end of the DNA fits TRBJ2-4 better, so the J call may be wrong. Germline V gene lookup returns CDR1 MDHEN and CDR2 SYDVKM. The CDR3 spans 16 residues. The CDR3 reads CASSFGGLGQVPIQYF. The CDR3, as DNA: TGTGCCAGCAGTTTTGGGGGCCTCGGACAGGTGCCCATTCAGTACTTC.

This chain links TRBV28 with TRBJ1-2, with D possibly TRBD1 on 5 matching bases. This CDR3 has 15 amino acids. CDR1 MDHEN and CDR2 SYDVKM come from the germline V gene. Trimming cost V 6 bases and J 1 base, with 15 bases left between them. CDR3 amino acids: CASRAMTENNYGYTF. As DNA, the CDR3 is TGTGCCAGCAGAGCTATGACAGAGAATAACTATGGCTACACCTTC.

This sequence joins TRBV27 and TRBJ2-7; 14 bases agree with TRBD2. V dropped 5 bases and J dropped 0; count of bases not matched to a gene: 6. The germline gives CDR1 MNHEY, CDR2 SMNVEV (reference sequence). The CDR3 has 17 amino acids. CDR3 nucleotide sequence: TGTGCCAGCAGTCTAAGACTAGCGGGAGGGAACTCCTACGAGCAGTACTTC. This gives the protein CASSLRLAGGNSYEQYF.

V gene TRBV7-2 combines with J gene TRBJ1-1; no definite D call. The CDR3 sequence is 13 residues long. V was clipped by 5 bases and J by 3 bases, with 10 bases between them. Germline V gives CDR1 SGHTA, CDR2 FQGNSA. For the CDR3, the DNA is TGTGCCAGCAGCCCAAATCGGGACACTGAAGCTTTCTTT. Its translation is CASSPNRDTEAFF.

V and J are TRBV11-3 and TRBJ2-5; a possible D gene is TRBD1 (5 bases). CDR1 is SGHNT, CDR2 YENEEA, per germline. V dropped 2 bases and J dropped 4 bases, with 8 bases sitting between them. This CDR3 has 13 residues. The CDR3 sequence is CASSLQGIETQYF. The CDR3 nucleotides are TGTGCCAGCAGCTTACAGGGAATAGAGACCCAGTACTTC.